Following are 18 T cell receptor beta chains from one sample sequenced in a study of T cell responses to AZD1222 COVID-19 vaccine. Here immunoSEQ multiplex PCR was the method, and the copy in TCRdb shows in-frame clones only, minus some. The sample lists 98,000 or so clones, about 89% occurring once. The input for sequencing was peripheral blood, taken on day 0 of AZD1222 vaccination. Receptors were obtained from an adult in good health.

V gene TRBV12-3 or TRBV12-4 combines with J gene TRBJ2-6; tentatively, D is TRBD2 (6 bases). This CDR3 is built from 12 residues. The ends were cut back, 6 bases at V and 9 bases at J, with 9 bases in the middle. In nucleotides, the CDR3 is TGTGCCAGCAGCCGGGGAGGCAACGTCCTGACTTTC. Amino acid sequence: CASSRGGNVLTF.

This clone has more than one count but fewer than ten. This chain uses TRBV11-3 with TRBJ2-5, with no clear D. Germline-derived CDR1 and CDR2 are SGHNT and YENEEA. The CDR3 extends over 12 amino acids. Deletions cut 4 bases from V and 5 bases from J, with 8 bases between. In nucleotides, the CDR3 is TGTGCCAGCAGCTGGGGTGAGGAGACCCAGTACTTC. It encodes CASSWGEETQYF. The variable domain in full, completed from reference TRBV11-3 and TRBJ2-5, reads EAGVVQSPRYKIIEKKQPVAFWCNPISGHNTLYWYLQNLGQGPELLIRYENEEAVDDSQLPKDRFSAERLKGVDSTLKIQPAELGDSAVYLCASSWGEETQYFGPGTRLLVL.

The CDR3 coding sequence is TGCGCCAGCAGTCTCGGGAAAGAGACCCAGTACTTC. Translating gives CASSLGKETQYF. This chain links TRBV5-1 with TRBJ2-5; TRBD2 is a possible D gene (5 bases). This CDR3 spans 12 amino acids. Looked up from germline, CDR1 is SGHRS and CDR2 is YFSETQ. The V gene lost 5 bases and the J gene lost 3 bases, with 8 bases spanning the gap. Using reference TRBV5-1 and TRBJ2-5 for the parts outside the CDR3, the full variable domain is KAGVTQTPRYLIKTRGQQVTLSCSPISGHRSVSWYQQTPGQGLQFLFEYFSETQRNKGNFPGRFSGRQFSNSRSEMNVSTLELGDSALYLCASSLGKETQYFGPGTRLLVL.

The chain's CDR3 is CSVGSSGQPQHF. Written as DNA, the CDR3 is TGCAGCGTTGGTTCTAGTGGGCAGCCCCAGCATTTT. The rearrangement joins TRBV29-1 to TRBJ1-5, with unresolved D. V lost 4 bases and J lost 7, with 11 bases in between. The CDR3 is 12 amino acids. From germline, CDR1 is SQVTM and CDR2 ANQGSEA.

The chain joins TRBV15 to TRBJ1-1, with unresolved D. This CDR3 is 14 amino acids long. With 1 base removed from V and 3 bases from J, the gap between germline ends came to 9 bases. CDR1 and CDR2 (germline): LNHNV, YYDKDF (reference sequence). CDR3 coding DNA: TGTGCCACCAGCAGAGCGCAGGTATACACTGAAGCTTTCTTT. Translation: CATSRAQVYTEAFF.

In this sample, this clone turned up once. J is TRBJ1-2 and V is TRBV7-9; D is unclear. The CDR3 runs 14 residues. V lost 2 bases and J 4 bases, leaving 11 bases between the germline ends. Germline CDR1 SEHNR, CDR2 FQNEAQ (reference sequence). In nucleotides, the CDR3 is TGTGCCAGCAGCTTACTTGCGGACTTCTATGGCTACACCTTC. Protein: CASSLLADFYGYTF.

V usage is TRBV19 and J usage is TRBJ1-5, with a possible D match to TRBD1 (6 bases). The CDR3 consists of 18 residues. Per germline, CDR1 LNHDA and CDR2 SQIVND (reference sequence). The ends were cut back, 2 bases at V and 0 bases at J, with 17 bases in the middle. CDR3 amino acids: CASSIRGQGRISNQPQHF. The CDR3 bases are TGTGCCAGTAGTATAAGGGGTCAGGGGAGGATTAGCAATCAGCCCCAGCATTTT.

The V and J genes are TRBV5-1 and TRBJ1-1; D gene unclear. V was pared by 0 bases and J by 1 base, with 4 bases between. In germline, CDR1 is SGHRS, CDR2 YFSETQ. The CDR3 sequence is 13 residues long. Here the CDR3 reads CASSLAGNTEAFF. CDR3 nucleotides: TGCGCCAGCAGCTTGGCAGGGAACACTGAAGCTTTCTTT.

CDR3 residues: CASSQEAGTGDEQYF. CDR3 bases: TGCGCCAGCAGCCAAGAGGCGGGGACAGGGGACGAGCAGTACTTC. The rearrangement joins TRBV4-1 to TRBJ2-7; the match to TRBD1 covers 10 bases. Germline CDR1 and CDR2: MGHRA and YSYEKL. This CDR3 region has 15 residues. J lost 5 bases, V lost 0 bases, and 4 bases had no gene match.

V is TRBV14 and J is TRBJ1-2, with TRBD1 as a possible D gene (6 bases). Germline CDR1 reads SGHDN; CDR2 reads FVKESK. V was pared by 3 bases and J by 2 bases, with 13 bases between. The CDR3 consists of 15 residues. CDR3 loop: CASSQRGVGNYGYTF. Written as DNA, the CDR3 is TGTGCCAGCAGCCAGAGGGGGGTCGGAAACTATGGCTACACCTTC.

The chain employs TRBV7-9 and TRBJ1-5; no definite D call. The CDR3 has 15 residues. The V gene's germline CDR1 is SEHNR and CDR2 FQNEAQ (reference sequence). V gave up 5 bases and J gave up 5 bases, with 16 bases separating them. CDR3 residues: CASSPSGVFYQPQHF. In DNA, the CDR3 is TGTGCCAGCAGCCCCAGCGGGGTGTTCTATCAGCCCCAGCATTTT. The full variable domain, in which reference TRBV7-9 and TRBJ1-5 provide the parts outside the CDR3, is DTGVSQNPRHKITKRGQNVTFRCDPISEHNRLYWYRQTLGQGPEFLTYFQNEAQLEKSRLLSDRFSAERPKGSFSTLEIQRTEQGDSAMYLCASSPSGVFYQPQHFGDGTRLSIL.

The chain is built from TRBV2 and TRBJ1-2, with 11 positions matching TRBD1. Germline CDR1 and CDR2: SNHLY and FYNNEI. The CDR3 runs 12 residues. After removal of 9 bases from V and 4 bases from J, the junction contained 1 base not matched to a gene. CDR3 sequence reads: CASGQGAYGYTF. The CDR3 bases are TGTGCCAGTGGACAGGGGGCCTATGGCTACACCTTC.

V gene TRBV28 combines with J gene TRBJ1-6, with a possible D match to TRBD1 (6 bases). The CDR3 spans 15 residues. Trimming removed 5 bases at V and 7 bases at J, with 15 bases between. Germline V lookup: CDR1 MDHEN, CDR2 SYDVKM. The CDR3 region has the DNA TGTGCCAGCAGTACAGGGCAGGGTCGGAATTCACCCCTCCACTTT. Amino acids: CASSTGQGRNSPLHF.

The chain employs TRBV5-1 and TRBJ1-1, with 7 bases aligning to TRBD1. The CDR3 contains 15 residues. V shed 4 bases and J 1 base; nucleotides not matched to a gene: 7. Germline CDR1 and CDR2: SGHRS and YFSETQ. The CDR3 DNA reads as TGCGCCAGCAGCCTTACAGGGGATTCGAACACTGAAGCTTTCTTT. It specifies CASSLTGDSNTEAFF.

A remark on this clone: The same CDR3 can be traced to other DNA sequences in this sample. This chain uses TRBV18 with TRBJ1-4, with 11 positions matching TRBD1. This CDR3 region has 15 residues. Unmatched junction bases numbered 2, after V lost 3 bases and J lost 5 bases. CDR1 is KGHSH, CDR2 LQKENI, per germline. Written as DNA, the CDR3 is TGTGCCAGCTCACCCGGACAGGGGGCAAATGAAAAACTGTTTTTT. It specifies CASSPGQGANEKLFF.

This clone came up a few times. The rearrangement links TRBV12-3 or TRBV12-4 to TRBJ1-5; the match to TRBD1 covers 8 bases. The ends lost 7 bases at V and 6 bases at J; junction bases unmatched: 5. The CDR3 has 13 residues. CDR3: CASTKTGVQPQHF. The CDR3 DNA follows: TGTGCCAGCACCAAGACAGGGGTTCAGCCCCAGCATTTT.

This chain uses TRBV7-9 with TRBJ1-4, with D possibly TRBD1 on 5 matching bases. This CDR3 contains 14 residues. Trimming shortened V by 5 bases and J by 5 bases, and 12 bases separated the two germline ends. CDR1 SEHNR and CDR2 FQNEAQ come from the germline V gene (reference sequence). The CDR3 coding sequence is TGTGCCAGCAGCACGCAGGGAGCAAATGAAAAACTGTTTTTT. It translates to CASSTQGANEKLFF.

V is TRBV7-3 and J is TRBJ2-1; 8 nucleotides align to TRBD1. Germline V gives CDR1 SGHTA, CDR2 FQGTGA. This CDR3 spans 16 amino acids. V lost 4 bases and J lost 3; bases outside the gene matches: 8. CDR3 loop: CASSYKTGAGYNEQFF. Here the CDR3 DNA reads TGTGCCAGCAGCTATAAGACAGGGGCCGGCTACAATGAGCAGTTCTTC.